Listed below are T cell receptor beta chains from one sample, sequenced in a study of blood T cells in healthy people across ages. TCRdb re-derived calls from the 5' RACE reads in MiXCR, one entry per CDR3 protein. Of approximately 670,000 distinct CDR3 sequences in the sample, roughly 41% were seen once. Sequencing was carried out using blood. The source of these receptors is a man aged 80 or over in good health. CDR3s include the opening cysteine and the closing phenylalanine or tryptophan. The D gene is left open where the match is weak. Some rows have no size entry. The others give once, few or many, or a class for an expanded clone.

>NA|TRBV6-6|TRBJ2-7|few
TGTGCCAGCAGCCCCCCGGGACTCAGGACCTACGAGCAGTACTTC
CASSPPGLRTYEQYF
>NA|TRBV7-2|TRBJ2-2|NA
TGTGCCAGCAGCCAGGTCTCTGGGTACGGGGAGCTGTTTTTT
CASSQVSGYGELFF
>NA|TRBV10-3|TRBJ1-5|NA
TGTGCCATCAGTGGGTCCCCAGAGCAGCCCCAGCATTTT
CAISGSPEQPQHF
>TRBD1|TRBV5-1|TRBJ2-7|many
TGCGCCAGCAGCCCAACGACAGGGGGAGACGAGCAGTACTTC
CASSPTTGGDEQYF
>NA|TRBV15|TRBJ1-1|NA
TGTGCCACCAGCAGAGATTTAGTAGGCACTGAAGCTTTCTTT
CATSRDLVGTEAFF
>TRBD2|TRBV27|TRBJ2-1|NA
TGTGCCAGCAGTTCGGGTCTCGGCGGGAGGGCCCCGTTCTTC
CASSSGLGGRAPFF
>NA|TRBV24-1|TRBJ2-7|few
TGTGCCACCAGTGACACCTTGGACGGGAGCGAGCAGTACTTC
CATSDTLDGSEQYF
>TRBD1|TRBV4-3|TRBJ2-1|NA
TGCGCCAGCAGCCAAGGTGGGACAGGGCAAGAGACCCAGTTCTTC
CASSQGGTGQETQFF
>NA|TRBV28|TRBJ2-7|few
TGTGCCAGCACCTCGAATCGGGGCCGCTCCTACGAGCAGTACTTC
CASTSNRGRSYEQYF
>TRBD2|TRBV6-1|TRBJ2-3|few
TGTGCCAGCAGTGAAGCGGGGCGGGGGGCGAGCACAGATACGCAGTATTTT
CASSEAGRGASTDTQYF
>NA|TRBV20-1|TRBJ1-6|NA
TGCAGTTGCAAGACAGCTGTCGATTCACCCCTCCACTTT
CSCKTAVDSPLHF
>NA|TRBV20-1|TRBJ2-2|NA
TGCAGTGCTAGAGCGGCAGGGAACACCGGGGAGCTGTTTTTT
CSARAAGNTGELFF
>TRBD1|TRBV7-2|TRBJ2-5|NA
TGTGCCAGCAGCTTAGTCGGGGTTAGACAGGGGACGAGCGGGCAGTACTTC
CASSLVGVRQGTSGQYF
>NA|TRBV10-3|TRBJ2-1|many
TGTGCCATCAGTGGGGGCCGGAGCGCCTGGGGTAATGAGCAGTTCTTC
CAISGGRSAWGNEQFF
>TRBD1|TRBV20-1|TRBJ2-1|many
TGCAGTGCTAGTTATAGTGGCGACAGGGGATCCTACAATGAGCAGTTCTTC
CSASYSGDRGSYNEQFF
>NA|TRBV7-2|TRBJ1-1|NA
TGTGCCAGCAGCTTTTTTACGCCGGGGGGCACTGAAGCTTTCTTT
CASSFFTPGGTEAFF
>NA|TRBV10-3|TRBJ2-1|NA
TGTGCCATCAGTGAAGGCAGTTACAATGAGCAGTTCTTC
CAISEGSYNEQFF
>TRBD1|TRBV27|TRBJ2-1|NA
TGTGCCAGCAGTATCCGGGACAGCTCCTACAATGAGCAGTTCTTC
CASSIRDSSYNEQFF
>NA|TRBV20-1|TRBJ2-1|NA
TGCAGTGCTAGCGCCCCTCGCCTAGCGCTCCCCGAGGTGGGGCAGTTCTTC
CSASAPRLALPEVGQFF
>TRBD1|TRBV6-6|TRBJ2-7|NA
TGTGCCAGCAGTTACGAAACAGGGGCCATCTCCTACGAGCAGTACTTC
CASSYETGAISYEQYF
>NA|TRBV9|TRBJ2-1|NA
TGTGCCAGCAGCTCAGGAGGGGACCACTCCTACAATGAGCAGTTCTTC
CASSSGGDHSYNEQFF
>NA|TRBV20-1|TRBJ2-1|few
TGCAGTGCTAGAGACAGAGTTTTCTACAATGAGCAGTTCTTC
CSARDRVFYNEQFF
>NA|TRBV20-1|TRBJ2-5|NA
TGCAGTGCTGCAAGGGGTCCCCAAGAGACCCAGTACTTC
CSAARGPQETQYF
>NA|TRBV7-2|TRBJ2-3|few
TGTGCCAGCAGCCGGGGTGACTCAGATACGCAGTATTTT
CASSRGDSDTQYF
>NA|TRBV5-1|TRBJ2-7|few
TGCGCCAGCACTCGGGTGGACCAAACCTACGAGCAGTACTTC
CASTRVDQTYEQYF
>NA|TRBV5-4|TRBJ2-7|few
TGTGCCAGCAGCCGCCGGGACGATGGGCGCGAGCAGTACTTC
CASSRRDDGREQYF
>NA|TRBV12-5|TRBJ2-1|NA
TGTGCTAGTGGGGGTGGACTAGGGGGGCCCAATGAGCAGTTCTTC
CASGGGLGGPNEQFF
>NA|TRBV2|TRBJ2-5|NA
TGTGCCAGCAGAGAAACTAGGACGGGGCAAGAGACCCAGTACTTC
CASRETRTGQETQYF
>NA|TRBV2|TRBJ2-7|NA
TGTGCCAGCAGCCTTACGGGGAGGCAATCCGAGCAGTACTTC
CASSLTGRQSEQYF
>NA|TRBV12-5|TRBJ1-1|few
TGTGCTAGTGGTTTGGTTCCCGGGACTGACATCTCTGAAGCTTTCTTT
CASGLVPGTDISEAFF
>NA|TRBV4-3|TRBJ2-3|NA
TGCGCCAGCAGCCACCGCCGGGACACAGATACGCAGTATTTT
CASSHRRDTDTQYF
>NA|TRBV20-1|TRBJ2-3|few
TGTAGTAAAGCCCACCCAGATACGCAGTATTTT
CSKAHPDTQYF
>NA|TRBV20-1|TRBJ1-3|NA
TGCAGTGCCAGCCCGGGGGGCGTTGGAAACACCATATATTTT
CSASPGGVGNTIYF
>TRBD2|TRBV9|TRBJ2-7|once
TGTGCCAGCAGCGAGCGGGACGGGACCTACGAGCAGTACTTC
CASSERDGTYEQYF
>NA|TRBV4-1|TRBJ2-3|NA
TGCGCCAGCAGCCAAGATGGGAGCGGCAGCACAGATACGCAGTATTTT
CASSQDGSGSTDTQYF
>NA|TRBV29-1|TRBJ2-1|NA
TGCAGCGTTGTCCGGACTCACGACGGAGAGGATGAGCAGTTCTTC
CSVVRTHDGEDEQFF
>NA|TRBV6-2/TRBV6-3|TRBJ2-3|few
TGTGCCAGCAGTTACTCGAGGTCAGGGAGTAATACGCAGTATTTT
CASSYSRSGSNTQYF
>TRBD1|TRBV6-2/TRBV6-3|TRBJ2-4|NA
TGTGCCAGCAGTGACTCCCAGGGGGTGATACAGTACTTC
CASSDSQGVIQYF
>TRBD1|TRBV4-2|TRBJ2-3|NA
TGTGCCAGCAGCCAAGATGGGGACAGACCCACAGATACGCAGTATTTT
CASSQDGDRPTDTQYF